This T cell receptor beta chain was captured by sequencing in a study of OX40 agonist ivuxolimab in advanced cancers. The overall study: Patients enrolled in dose escalation were diagnosed with hepatocellular carcinoma, melanoma, renal cell or head and neck cancer. Prior therapy, whether anti-PD-1, anti-PD-L1 or anti-CTLA-4, was allowed, and roughly 44% had some.

As concerns this clone: The antigen is undetermined.

TCRdb's copy holds only in-frame clones and misses some; the assay was immunoSEQ multiplex PCR. The sample carries tens of thousands of clones, about 87% recorded once. Study-level findings and limits: Compared with CD4+, CD8+ T cells on average had more expanded clones.

Losses at the gene ends were 4 bases for V and 8 bases for J; bases not matched to a gene: 14. This CDR3 has 16 amino acids. The germline V gene has CDR1 LNHDA and CDR2 SQIVND (reference sequence). The receptor comes from an adult with an advanced solid tumor such as melanoma, head and neck, liver or kidney cancer. The sequenced sample was CD4+ or CD8+ T cells sorted from blood, obtained in a trial of the OX40 agonist ivuxolimab. The chain has TRBV19 and TRBJ1-2; TRBD1 matches at 9 bases. CDR3 residues: CASSTHPGQGVEGYTF. DNA of the CDR3: TGTGCCAGTAGTACCCACCCGGGACAGGGTGTAGAAGGCTACACCTTC. Full variable domain (remainder filled in from reference TRBV19 and TRBJ1-2): DGGITQSPKYLFRKEGQNVTLSCEQNLNHDAMYWYRQDPGQGLRLIYYSQIVNDFQKGDIAEGYSVSREKKESFPLTVTSAQKNPTAFYLCASSTHPGQGVEGYTFGSGTRLTVV.